The 13 T cell receptor beta chains in this list originate from one sample, sequenced in a study of cytomegalovirus exposure and HLA in healthy donors. Profiling relied on immunoSEQ multiplex PCR, and the TCRdb table lists in-frame clones only, not all of them. Altogether fewer than 250,000 clones are present, roughly 88% being singletons, with the ten largest covering around 15%. The sequenced sample consisted of PBMCs. The source of these receptors is a woman aged 25-40 years in good health and CMV-seropositive.

V is TRBV9 and J is TRBJ2-1; TRBD1 agrees at 8 bases. This CDR3 contains 15 residues. J was trimmed by 8 bases and V by 0 bases; bases with no gene match: 7. Germline loops: CDR1 SGDLS, CDR2 YYNGEE. The CDR3 spells CASSVDYGQGYEQFF. The CDR3 region has the DNA TGTGCCAGCAGCGTAGATTATGGACAGGGCTATGAGCAGTTCTTC.

This clone was detected a few times. The chain combines TRBV9 with TRBJ2-1, with 8 positions matching TRBD2. The CDR3 length is 15 residues. The germline gives CDR1 SGDLS, CDR2 YYNGEE. V lost 0 bases to trimming and J lost 4 bases; unmatched junction nucleotides: 3. Written as DNA, the CDR3 is TGTGCCAGCAGCGTAGGCAGCGGGAGTTACAATGAGCAGTTCTTC. It translates to CASSVGSGSYNEQFF.

V gene TRBV28 combines with J gene TRBJ1-2, with TRBD1 as a possible D gene (6 bases). The germline CDR1 and CDR2 sequences are MDHEN and SYDVKM. Between the trimmed V and J ends, which lost 10 bases and 7 bases, there was a span of 19 bases. CDR3 length equals 13 residues. This CDR3 is CATPQGGGLGYTF. DNA of the CDR3: TGTGCCACCCCCCAAGGGGGGGGTCTTGGCTACACCTTC.

In regard to this clone: Other DNA sequences within the sample encode an identical CDR3. The chain is built from TRBV4-3 and TRBJ1-5, with D uncertain. CDR1 and CDR2 from the germline V gene are LGHNA and YSLEER. Between the trimmed V and J ends, which lost 1 base and 7 bases, there was a span of 8 bases. This CDR3 spans 13 amino acids. The CDR3 region is CASSQVDGQPQHF. CDR3 sequence (DNA): TGCGCCAGCAGCCAAGTGGATGGGCAGCCCCAGCATTTT.

CDR3 loop: CASSPALSYEQYF. The CDR3 bases are TGTGCCAGCAGCCCGGCCCTCTCCTACGAGCAGTACTTC. The chain carries TRBV9 and TRBJ2-7; D unclear. The CDR3 is made up of 13 amino acids. The germline V gene has CDR1 SGDLS and CDR2 YYNGEE. Trimming shortened V by 4 bases and J by 0 bases, and 8 bases separated the two germline ends.

On this clone itself: Other nucleotide sequences from this sample produce the same CDR3. CDR3 in DNA: TGCGCCAGCAGCCTTACCCAGTCCTCCTACAATGAGCAGTTCTTC. It yields the protein CASSLTQSSYNEQFF. The rearrangement joins TRBV5-1 to TRBJ2-1; no reliable D call. With 4 bases removed from V and 0 bases from J, the gap between germline ends came to 11 bases. CDR1 is SGHRS and CDR2 is YFSETQ in the germline V gene. The CDR3 spans 15 residues.

The V gene is TRBV7-2, the J gene TRBJ2-1; D ambiguous. Trimming took off 1 base at V and 12 bases at J, with 19 bases between the two ends. Germline assignment: CDR1 SGHTA and CDR2 FQGNSA. This CDR3 is 15 amino acids long. The CDR3 region has the DNA TGTGCCAGCAGCTTAGTTGGCGGATTAAATTATGGGCAGTTCTTC. Protein: CASSLVGGLNYGQFF.

The chain links TRBV5-1 to TRBJ2-3; D remains unclear. Trimming removed 4 bases from V and 5 bases from J, with 17 bases in between. This CDR3 comprises 15 residues. Per germline, CDR1 SGHRS and CDR2 YFSETQ. CDR3 sequence (DNA): TGCGCCAGCAGCCGACTCGGTGAGACGGGAGATACGCAGTATTTT. Translating it yields CASSRLGETGDTQYF. Based on the CDR3 plus reference TRBV5-1 and TRBJ2-3, the full variable domain is KAGVTQTPRYLIKTRGQQVTLSCSPISGHRSVSWYQQTPGQGLQFLFEYFSETQRNKGNFPGRFSGRQFSNSRSEMNVSTLELGDSALYLCASSRLGETGDTQYFGPGTRLTVL.

The chain uses TRBV10-3 and TRBJ1-4; D not resolved. Germline V gene lookup returns CDR1 ENHRY and CDR2 SYGVKD. V shed 6 bases and J shed 8 bases, with 13 bases lying between them. The CDR3 is 13 residues long. The DNA for the CDR3 is TGTGCCATCAGCGAGGGCGTAGGAGAAAAACTGTTTTTT. Translated: CAISEGVGEKLFF.

The gene calls are TRBV9 and TRBJ2-2, with 9 bases matching TRBD1. Germline V gene lookup returns CDR1 SGDLS and CDR2 YYNGEE. Unmatched junction bases numbered 16, after V lost 1 base and J lost 3 bases. There are 20 residues in the CDR3. CDR3 DNA sequence: TGTGCCAGCAGCGTAAATCTCAGGGGGTTGGGACAGGGAGACACCGGGGAGCTGTTTTTT. This gives the protein CASSVNLRGLGQGDTGELFF.

The chain employs TRBV13 and TRBJ2-4; TRBD1 matches at 7 bases. After removal of 2 bases from V and 1 base from J, the junction contained 5 bases not matched to a gene. CDR1 is PRHDT and CDR2 is FYEKMQ in the germline V gene (reference sequence). The CDR3 sequence is 16 residues long. The CDR3 spells CASSLRGGRAKNIQYF. In nucleotides, the CDR3 is TGTGCCAGCAGCTTAAGAGGGGGCCGGGCCAAAAACATTCAGTACTTC.

The rearrangement links TRBV6-5 to TRBJ2-1; 7 positions match TRBD2. Unmatched junction bases numbered 13, after V lost 5 bases and J lost 9 bases. Germline V gene data show CDR1 as MNHEY and CDR2 as SVGAGI. The CDR3 runs to 15 residues. CDR3 DNA sequence: TGTGCCAGCAGTACCCCAACGGGAGGAAGGATTGAGCAGTTCTTC. This sequence encodes CASSTPTGGRIEQFF.

The genes are TRBV9 and TRBJ2-1; 13 bases fit TRBD2. Germline lookup yields CDR1 SGDLS and CDR2 YYNGEE. V was pared by 2 bases and J by 9 bases, with 5 bases of the junction left unmatched. The CDR3 consists of 15 residues. CDR3 nucleotide sequence: TGTGCCAGCAGCGTTACTAGCGGGAGGGCCGGTGAGCAGTTCTTC. Translated: CASSVTSGRAGEQFF.